The 7 T cell receptor beta chains below all came from one sample that was sequenced in a study of cytomegalovirus exposure and HLA in healthy donors. The study ran its PCR with 60 Vbeta and 13 Jbeta primers. The assay was immunoSEQ multiplex PCR, and TCRdb's table has in-frame clones only and misses some. The table lists some 180,000 clones, 60% to 85% of them singletons, with about 1.5% in the top ten. Sequenced: PBMCs. The receptors come from a man aged 18 to 30 in good health and CMV-seronegative.

This chain joins TRBV4-2 and TRBJ2-1, with 8 bases that match TRBD2. CDR3 length: 17 amino acids. V lost 3 bases, J lost 6 bases, and 13 bases stayed unmatched. Germline V lookup: CDR1 LGHNA, CDR2 YNFKEQ. DNA of the CDR3: TGTGCCAGCAGCCACCCCCCGGTGGGGACTAGGGGCAATGAGCAGTTCTTC. Its translation: CASSHPPVGTRGNEQFF.

This clone was seen only a few times. The chain joins TRBV5-1 to TRBJ2-1, with 7 bases aligning to TRBD1. V shed 4 bases, J shed 9 bases, and the junction held 7 bases outside the gene matches. CDR3 length: 13 amino acids. Germline V gene sequence: CDR1 SGHRS, CDR2 YFSETQ. Here the CDR3 DNA reads TGCGCCAGCAGCCCCACAGGGGTGTCTGAGCAGTTCTTC. Protein: CASSPTGVSEQFF.

The chain links TRBV13 to TRBJ2-5; D is unclear. From germline, CDR1 is PRHDT and CDR2 FYEKMQ (reference sequence). The germline V and J ends were trimmed by 4 bases and 2 bases, with 11 bases remaining between them. This CDR3 is built from 14 residues. CDR3 residues: CASSSETLQETQYF. The CDR3, as DNA: TGTGCCAGCAGCTCCGAGACTCTACAAGAGACCCAGTACTTC.

The chain combines TRBV6-6 with TRBJ1-1; TRBD1 matches 7 bases. Per the germline V gene, CDR1 is MNHNY and CDR2 is SVGAGI (reference sequence). V was pared by 2 bases and J by 1 base, with 4 bases of the junction left unmatched. The CDR3 runs 15 residues. CDR3 sequence (DNA): TGTGCCAGCAGTTACACGGACAGGAGGAACACTGAAGCTTTCTTT. Translated: CASSYTDRRNTEAFF.

The chain uses TRBV6-6 and TRBJ1-5; 10 bases match TRBD1. V dropped 2 bases and J dropped 5; count of bases not matched to a gene: 0. From germline, CDR1 is MNHNY and CDR2 SVGAGI (reference sequence). The CDR3 runs to 14 residues. The CDR3 region has the DNA TGTGCCAGCAGTTACGGGACAGGGGATCAGCCCCAGCATTTT. Translated: CASSYGTGDQPQHF.

This clone was seen just once. The chain links TRBV30 to TRBJ2-7; 7 bases map to TRBD2. This CDR3 is 15 amino acids long. The junction had 6 bases not matched to a gene; V was cut back by 1 base and J by 0 bases. The germline gives CDR1 GTSNPN, CDR2 SVGIG (reference sequence). CDR3 bases: TGTGCCTGGAGTGATAAAGGGAGGGGCTCCTACGAGCAGTACTTC. It specifies CAWSDKGRGSYEQYF.

The gene calls are TRBV29-1 and TRBJ1-2, with D perhaps TRBD1 (5 bases). This CDR3 is 19 amino acids long. V was trimmed by 4 bases and J by 7 bases, leaving 34 bases between them. CDR1 SQVTM and CDR2 ANQGSEA come from the germline V gene. CDR3 loop: CSVVRSQARPSPQGGGYTF. CDR3 sequence (DNA): TGCAGCGTTGTTAGGTCGCAGGCGCGACCGTCACCCCAGGGCGGTGGCTACACCTTC.